This T cell receptor (beta chain) came from a study of OX40 agonist ivuxolimab in advanced cancers. Across the whole study: Patients received ivuxolimab, an intravenous treatment, every 2 weeks at 0.01 to 10 mg/kg. The dose-escalation cohort was around 83% male, with a mean age of around 60 years, ranging about 20 to 79.

Assay: immunoSEQ multiplex PCR; the TCRdb copy retains only in-frame clones and omits some. The sample contains tens of thousands of clones, nearly 85% of which appear only once. This specimen was CD4+ or CD8+ T cells sorted from blood, taken in a trial of the OX40 agonist ivuxolimab. This clonotype was obtained from an adult with an advanced solid tumor such as melanoma, head and neck, liver or kidney cancer.

The CDR3 DNA is TGTGCCAGCAAGGACAGGGGCGAGCAGTACTTC. Its protein is CASKDRGEQYF. V and J are TRBV6-1 and TRBJ2-7, with 9 bases that match TRBD1. V dropped 7 bases and J dropped 6; count of bases not matched to a gene: 1. CDR1 MNHNS and CDR2 SASEGT come from the germline V gene. CDR3 size: 11 residues.